The 7 T cell receptor beta chains below were found in one sample sequenced in a study of blood T cell repertoires in COVID-19. Here immunoSEQ multiplex PCR was the method, and the copy in TCRdb shows in-frame clones only, minus some. The repertoire holds about 190,000 clones, over 80% seen once, with roughly 6.6% in the top ten. The specimen sequenced was peripheral blood. All receptors come from a woman in her 40s with acute or convalescent COVID-19.

This clone has just one count. The chain employs TRBV28 and TRBJ2-7; 12 bases are a match to TRBD1. With V trimmed by 3 bases and J by 1 base, 7 bases remained unmatched. CDR1 and CDR2 (germline): MDHEN, SYDVKM. The CDR3 runs to 17 residues. The CDR3 DNA reads as TGTGCCAGCAGTTTCCGGGACAGGGGGCAGTTTTCCTACGAGCAGTACTTC. It translates to CASSFRDRGQFSYEQYF.

The chain links TRBV19 to TRBJ1-1; D is ambiguous. Germline assignment: CDR1 LNHDA and CDR2 SQIVND (reference sequence). V was clipped by 1 base and J by 5 bases, with 5 bases between them. The CDR3 is 12 residues long. CDR3 in DNA: TGTGCCAGTAGTATAGGGGCGACTGAAGCTTTCTTT. It specifies CASSIGATEAFF.

This sequence joins TRBV5-1 and TRBJ1-2; D is unresolved. Germline values: CDR1 SGHRS, CDR2 YFSETQ. Trimming shortened V by 0 bases and J by 4 bases, and 13 bases separated the two germline ends. The CDR3 has 15 amino acids. The CDR3 here is CASSLVSTMAYGYTF. CDR3 nucleotides: TGCGCCAGCAGCTTGGTATCGACTATGGCCTATGGCTACACCTTC.

This clone is a singleton in its sample. This chain links TRBV19 with TRBJ1-6, with unresolved D. Deletions cut 8 bases from V and 0 bases from J, with 8 bases between. Per the germline V gene, CDR1 is LNHDA and CDR2 is SQIVND (reference sequence). This CDR3 has 14 residues. Here the CDR3 reads CASCARSYNSPLHF. The CDR3 nucleotides read TGTGCCAGTTGCGCCCGCTCCTATAATTCACCCCTCCACTTT.

The genes are TRBV30 and TRBJ2-2; no reliable D call. V was clipped by 4 bases and J by 1 base, with 10 bases between them. CDR1 and CDR2 (germline): GTSNPN, SVGIG (reference sequence). This CDR3 contains 14 residues. CDR3 in DNA: TGTGCCTGGAATGCAGGCTTGAACACCGGGGAGCTGTTTTTT. The encoded protein is CAWNAGLNTGELFF.

The chain recombines TRBV11-2 with TRBJ1-6, with 9 bases lining up with TRBD1. V dropped 5 bases and J dropped 5; count of bases not matched to a gene: 7. Per germline, CDR1 SGHAT and CDR2 FQNNGV. This CDR3 is 16 amino acids long. The CDR3 loop is CASSRSGTGHNSPLHF. In nucleotides, the CDR3 is TGTGCCAGCAGCCGATCCGGGACAGGGCATAATTCACCCCTCCACTTT.

This rearrangement joins TRBV7-3 to TRBJ1-2; D gene ambiguous. The CDR3 is 16 residues long. CDR1 is SGHTA, CDR2 FQGTGA, per germline. Deletions cut 4 bases from V and 5 bases from J, with 20 bases between. CDR3 amino acids: CASSWGGPGKAYGYTF. In nucleotides, the CDR3 is TGTGCCAGCAGCTGGGGAGGACCCGGAAAGGCATATGGCTACACCTTC.